Each of the 21 T cell receptor beta chains below was sequenced from the same sample in a study of T cells after yellow fever vaccination. One entry per CDR3 protein, called by TCRdb with MiXCR from the 5' RACE reads. The repertoire has approximately 510,000 distinct CDR3 sequences, 21% of them found once; the top ten carry 15% to 20%. This specimen was PBMCs, taken roughly 20 days after the first yellow fever vaccination. The receptors derive from a man younger than 35 who received the YFV17D yellow fever vaccine.

The chain joins TRBV11-2 to TRBJ2-3; possibly TRBD1 or TRBD2 for D (5 bases each). This CDR3 contains 15 residues. The V end lost 7 bases, the J end lost 2 bases, and 16 bases lay between the germline ends. Germline V gene sequence: CDR1 SGHAT, CDR2 FQNNGV. CDR3 loop: CASTLWGRTTDTQYF. In DNA, the CDR3 is TGTGCCAGCACCCTCTGGGGGAGAACCACAGATACGCAGTATTTT.

The chain joins TRBV18 to TRBJ2-3; TRBD2 aligns across 7 bases. The CDR3 contains 15 residues. The J segment lost 2 bases and the V segment lost 3 bases, leaving 5 bases of the junction unmatched. Per germline, CDR1 KGHSH and CDR2 LQKENI. The CDR3 DNA follows: TGTGCCAGCTCACCGGCGGCGGGGGTCACAGATACGCAGTATTTT. This translates into CASSPAAGVTDTQYF. Based on the CDR3 plus reference TRBV18 and TRBJ2-3, the full variable domain is NAGVMQNPRHLVRRRGQEARLRCSPMKGHSHVYWYRQLPEEGLKFMVYLQKENIIDESGMPKERFSAEFPKEGPSILRIQQVVRGDSAAYFCASSPAAGVTDTQYFGPGTRLTVL.

This clonotype has just a few counts. V is TRBV4-1 and J is TRBJ2-3, with D possibly TRBD1 on 5 matching bases. The germline V gene encodes CDR1 MGHRA and CDR2 YSYEKL. CDR3 size: 14 residues. Trimming removed 2 bases from V and 1 base from J, with 7 bases in between. The CDR3 DNA sequence: TGCGCCAGCAGCCAATTCAGGGGCACAGATACGCAGTATTTT. It specifies CASSQFRGTDTQYF.

The genes are TRBV20-1 and TRBJ1-1; 11 nucleotides match TRBD1. Germline V CDR1 and CDR2: DFQATT, SNEGSKA (reference sequence). The V segment lost 7 bases and the J segment 8 bases; nucleotides outside the gene matches: 9. CDR3 length: 13 residues. The CDR3 loop is CSVRTGGAFEAFF. CDR3 in DNA: TGCAGTGTTCGGACAGGGGGCGCGTTCGAAGCTTTCTTT.

This clonotype was seen only a few times. The CDR3 DNA reads as TGCGCCAGCAGCCAAGAACGGCGAGGTACAGATACGCAGTATTTT. It encodes CASSQERRGTDTQYF. The genes are TRBV4-1 and TRBJ2-3; no definite D call. Germline-derived CDR1 and CDR2 are MGHRA and YSYEKL. V was pared by 0 bases and J by 3 bases, with 10 bases between. The CDR3 is 15 amino acids.

The rearrangement links TRBV29-1 to TRBJ2-1, with 7 bases that match TRBD2. Germline CDR1 is SQVTM and CDR2 is ANQGSEA. The CDR3 loop spans 11 amino acids. V lost 7 bases and J lost 4; bases outside the gene matches: 1. CDR3 in amino acids: CSGEGYNEQFF. In DNA, the CDR3 is TGCAGCGGGGAGGGGTACAATGAGCAGTTCTTC.

The table lists this clonotype with a few counts. This chain joins TRBV29-1 and TRBJ2-2, with D unresolved. Germline V gene lookup returns CDR1 SQVTM and CDR2 ANQGSEA. V was pared by 2 bases and J by 6 bases, with 7 bases between. CDR3 length equals 12 residues. The CDR3 is CSVEQLSGELFF. In DNA form, the CDR3 reads TGCAGCGTTGAACAACTCTCCGGGGAGCTGTTTTTT.

The sample holds a few counts of this clonotype. The CDR3 nucleotides read TGTGCCAGCACCGTCCTACAGGGGGCTGGAGAGACCCAGTACTTC. Protein sequence: CASTVLQGAGETQYF. The genes are TRBV6-2 or TRBV6-3 and TRBJ2-5, with TRBD1 matching over 9 bases. The CDR3 extends over 15 amino acids. Looked up from germline, CDR1 is MNHEY and CDR2 is SVGEGT. After removal of 7 bases from V and 4 bases from J, the junction contained 10 bases not matched to a gene.

Many counts were recorded for this clonotype. V and J are TRBV7-2 and TRBJ2-7; no reliable D call. This CDR3 contains 11 residues. Germline CDR1 is SGHTA and CDR2 is FQGNSA. V shed 3 bases and J shed 4 bases, with 4 bases lying between them. As DNA, the CDR3 is TGTGCCAGCAGCTTCCTTTACGAGCAGTACTTC. Protein: CASSFLYEQYF.

The chain couples TRBV7-9 to TRBJ1-6, with D unresolved. Trimming took off 0 bases at V and 7 bases at J, with 7 bases between the two ends. In germline, CDR1 is SEHNR, CDR2 FQNEAQ (reference sequence). CDR3 length: 14 residues. For the CDR3, the DNA is TGTGCCAGCAGCTTAGCTCCGGAGAATTCACCCCTCCACTTT. Residues: CASSLAPENSPLHF.

This clonotype occurred a few times. The J gene is TRBJ2-1, the V gene TRBV5-1; no clear D gene. CDR1 SGHRS and CDR2 YFSETQ come from the germline V gene. CDR3 length equals 16 residues. Trimming cost V 0 bases and J 5 bases, with 15 bases left between them. CDR3 nucleotides: TGCGCCAGCAGCTTGGCGTTTACCGCTTCCCACAATGAGCAGTTCTTC. Amino acid sequence: CASSLAFTASHNEQFF.

This clonotype was counted a few times. The chain joins TRBV6-5 to TRBJ2-7, with 10 positions matching TRBD1. The CDR3 is made up of 17 amino acids. The germline CDR1 and CDR2 sequences are MNHEY and SVGAGI. Trimming took 2 bases from V and 4 from J; bases not matched to a gene: 11. Here the CDR3 reads CASSYRDRGRPPYEQYF. The CDR3 DNA sequence: TGTGCCAGCAGTTACAGGGACAGGGGTCGGCCTCCTTACGAGCAGTACTTC.

This clonotype was found many times. The chain couples TRBV5-1 to TRBJ2-5, with D unresolved. V was pared by 2 bases and J by 5 bases, with 4 bases between. There are 11 residues in the CDR3. Germline V gene lookup returns CDR1 SGHRS and CDR2 YFSETQ. This CDR3 reads CASSFAETQYF. The CDR3, as DNA: TGCGCCAGCAGCTTCGCTGAGACCCAGTACTTC.

The chain couples TRBV7-2 to TRBJ1-1, with D tentatively TRBD1 (6 bases). The germline V and J ends were trimmed by 4 bases and 10 bases, with 19 bases remaining between them. The CDR3 spans 14 residues. Per the germline V gene, CDR1 is SGHTA and CDR2 is FQGNSA. The CDR3 nucleotides read TGTGCCAGCAGCTCAAGCCCACAGGGACGGGGAGCTTTCTTT. It is translated as CASSSSPQGRGAFF. The full variable domain, with the rest looked up from reference TRBV7-2 and TRBJ1-1, is GAGVSQSPSNKVTEKGKDVELRCDPISGHTALYWYRQSLGQGLEFLIYFQGNSAPDKSGLPSDRFSAERTGGSVSTLTIQRTQQEDSAVYLCASSSSPQGRGAFFGQGTRLTVV.

Many counts were recorded for this clonotype. This chain joins TRBV10-3 and TRBJ1-1; TRBD1 aligns across 8 bases. The length of the CDR3 is 13 residues. CDR1 and CDR2 (germline): ENHRY, SYGVKD. J gave up 12 bases and V 7 bases, and 13 bases lay outside the gene matches. CDR3 protein: CAITSDREGNSFF. CDR3 in DNA: TGTGCCATCACCTCGGACAGGGAAGGCAATTCTTTCTTT.

The genes are TRBV29-1 and TRBJ2-7; D unclear. Trimming took 6 bases from V and 5 from J, leaving 8 bases between them. The CDR3 is 10 residues long. The germline gives CDR1 SQVTM, CDR2 ANQGSEA. The CDR3 region has the DNA TGCAGCGTGTGGCAGAACGAGCAGTACTTC. It is translated as CSVWQNEQYF.

This chain uses TRBV28 with TRBJ1-2; 8 bases map to TRBD1. The V and J ends lost 5 bases and 8 bases, in that order; junction bases with no gene match: 13. This CDR3 contains 15 residues. CDR1 is MDHEN and CDR2 is SYDVKM in the germline V gene. Written as DNA, the CDR3 is TGTGCCAGCAGTGACCCCGGGACAGGCTCGAGCGGCTACACCTTC. Translated, it gives CASSDPGTGSSGYTF.

This clonotype was picked up a small number of times. CDR3 region: CASTSLWSYEQYF. In DNA, the CDR3 is TGTGCCAGCACCTCTCTGTGGTCCTACGAGCAGTACTTC. The chain links TRBV7-2 to TRBJ2-7; D not resolved. Germline values: CDR1 SGHTA, CDR2 FQGNSA. The CDR3 runs to 13 residues. The V and J ends lost 7 bases and 1 base respectively, with 11 bases between them.

This clonotype was seen a few times. The chain has TRBV7-9 and TRBJ1-6; 8 nucleotides line up with TRBD1. The CDR3 extends over 16 amino acids. V shed 6 bases, J shed 6 bases, and the junction held 10 bases outside the gene matches. Germline lookup yields CDR1 SEHNR and CDR2 FQNEAQ (reference sequence). The CDR3 reads CASSPPGQGANSPLHF. The CDR3 nucleotides are TGTGCCAGCAGTCCTCCCGGACAGGGTGCTAATTCACCCCTCCACTTT.

This clonotype was recorded a few times. This sequence joins TRBV10-3 and TRBJ1-1; 9 bases match TRBD1. Unmatched junction bases numbered 13, after V lost 11 bases and J lost 0 bases. Germline-derived CDR1 and CDR2 are ENHRY and SYGVKD. The CDR3 is 16 amino acids. As DNA, the CDR3 is TGTGCCGTTACACCGGGACAGGGTAAAATGAACACTGAAGCTTTCTTT. This translates into CAVTPGQGKMNTEAFF.

This clonotype was counted only a few times. DNA of the CDR3: TGTACAGACGCTAGAGTCCTGCCAGATACGCAGTATTTT. As protein: CTDARVLPDTQYF. The J gene is TRBJ2-3, the V gene TRBV2; D gene unclear. Germline CDR1 SNHLY, CDR2 FYNNEI. The CDR3 loop spans 13 amino acids.